This T cell receptor beta chain was identified in a study of CD8 T cells in Susac syndrome. Study-level information: Clinical remission applied to roughly 8 sequenced Susac syndrome patients, and roughly 6 had active disease.

Overall study findings and caveats: The study found that Susac CD8+ clonal expansion peaked in TEMRA cells and active patients. The relatively small number of individuals in the TCR sequencing and HLA analysis was acknowledged by the study.

From germline, CDR1 is DFQATT and CDR2 SNEGSKA (reference sequence). The CDR3 extends over 14 amino acids. Deletions cut 5 bases from V and 4 bases from J, with 17 bases between. Remarks on this clonotype: The antigen is unknown.

With random hexamers, reverse transcription was performed on about 0.45 to 1 ug of RNA. A multiplex approach, immunoSEQ multiplex PCR, amplified TCR beta CDR3 across 54 Vbeta and 13 Jbeta. MiXCR was run by TCRdb on the immunoSEQ multiplex PCR reads, yielding one entry per CDR3 protein. The sample consists of 150,000 to 200,000 distinct CDR3 sequences, around 95% of them appearing once. This receptor was taken from a human donor with Susac syndrome. Sequences were obtained from CD8+ T cells from PBMCs. The genes are TRBV20-1 and TRBJ1-2, with D perhaps matching TRBD1 (6 bases). The CDR3 DNA is TGCAGTGCTTGCCAGGGGAAAAGCTGCTATGGCTACACCTTC. It yields the protein CSACQGKSCYGYTF.